This T cell receptor (beta chain) appears in the sequencing data of a study of identical twins. Findings and limits, study-wide: Among out-of-frame alpha sequences shared by twins, low generation probability occurred in excess. With abundant cord blood beta clonotypes, insertions were fewer; memory repertoires showed no such pattern. Zero-insertion analyses were open to partial confounding by invariant MAIT and iNKT cells.

TCRdb reprocessed the 5' RACE reads via MiXCR and lists one record per CDR3 protein. This table holds 750,000 to 950,000 distinct CDR3 sequences, about 12% found once. Details on this clonotype: What it recognizes is unknown. Since a much larger clone is just one base distant, this may be a read error.

This sample was also put to use in a study of yellow fever vaccine responses in identical twins.

This TCR derives from a woman younger than 35 in good health. Source material: PBMCs.

This CDR3 reads CASSLVQGVLNQAQHF. Written as DNA, the CDR3 is TGTGCCAGCAGCTTAGTCCAGGGGGTCCTTAATCAGGCCCAGCATTTT. The gene calls are TRBV11-2 and TRBJ1-5, with 7 bases aligning to TRBD1. Germline loops: CDR1 SGHAT, CDR2 FQNNGV. CDR3 length: 16 amino acids.